The entry that follows covers one T cell receptor beta chain sequence. Its antigen is not identified. The CDR3 is 14 amino acids. V lost 5 bases, J lost 0 bases, and 1 base stayed unmatched. Per germline, CDR1 MNHNS and CDR2 SASEGT. Clones were read by immunoSEQ multiplex PCR, and TCRdb kept only the in-frame ones, dropping some. Among about 220,000 clones listed, 65% to 85% were seen once. The record originates from a study of cytomegalovirus exposure and HLA in healthy donors. Regarding the study as a whole: Some public TCRs appeared in many individuals, while most sequences were rare.

This sequence joins TRBV6-1 and TRBJ2-1; 7 nucleotides line up with TRBD1. The source of this sequence is a woman aged 30 to 39 in good health and CMV-seropositive. Sequenced material: PBMCs. This CDR3 is CASSRQGSYNEQFF. The CDR3 bases are TGTGCCAGCAGTCGACAGGGCTCCTACAATGAGCAGTTCTTC.